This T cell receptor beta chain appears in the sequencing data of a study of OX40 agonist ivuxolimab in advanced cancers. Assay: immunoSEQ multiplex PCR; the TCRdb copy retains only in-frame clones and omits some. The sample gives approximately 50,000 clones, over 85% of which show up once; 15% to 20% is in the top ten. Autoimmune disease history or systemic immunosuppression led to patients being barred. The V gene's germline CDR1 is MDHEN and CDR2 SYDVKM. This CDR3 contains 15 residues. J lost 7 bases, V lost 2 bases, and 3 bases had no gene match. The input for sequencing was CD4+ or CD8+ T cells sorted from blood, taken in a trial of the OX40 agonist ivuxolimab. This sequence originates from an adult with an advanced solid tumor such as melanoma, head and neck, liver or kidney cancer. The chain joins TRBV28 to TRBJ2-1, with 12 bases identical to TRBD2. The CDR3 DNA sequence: TGTGCCAGCAGTTTACTAGCGGGAGGGGAAAATGAGCAGTTCTTC. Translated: CASSLLAGGENEQFF.